This record covers a single T cell receptor beta chain. CDR1 MNHNS and CDR2 SASEGT come from the germline V gene. This CDR3 comprises 14 residues. The data were produced by immunoSEQ multiplex PCR, yet TCRdb's version contains in-frame clones alone and is incomplete. Of 60,000 to 75,000 clones in the sample, roughly 90% were seen once. The data were obtained in a study of T cell changes during pregnancy in multiple sclerosis. This chain connects TRBV6-1 to TRBJ1-5; no definite D call. The specimen was peripheral blood, collected before pregnancy. The receptor comes from a female donor with multiple sclerosis, enrolled in a pregnancy study. CDR3 sequence: CSSHFRDPNQPQHF. DNA for the CDR3: TGTTCCTCCCACTTCCGGGATCCCAATCAGCCCCAGCATTTT.